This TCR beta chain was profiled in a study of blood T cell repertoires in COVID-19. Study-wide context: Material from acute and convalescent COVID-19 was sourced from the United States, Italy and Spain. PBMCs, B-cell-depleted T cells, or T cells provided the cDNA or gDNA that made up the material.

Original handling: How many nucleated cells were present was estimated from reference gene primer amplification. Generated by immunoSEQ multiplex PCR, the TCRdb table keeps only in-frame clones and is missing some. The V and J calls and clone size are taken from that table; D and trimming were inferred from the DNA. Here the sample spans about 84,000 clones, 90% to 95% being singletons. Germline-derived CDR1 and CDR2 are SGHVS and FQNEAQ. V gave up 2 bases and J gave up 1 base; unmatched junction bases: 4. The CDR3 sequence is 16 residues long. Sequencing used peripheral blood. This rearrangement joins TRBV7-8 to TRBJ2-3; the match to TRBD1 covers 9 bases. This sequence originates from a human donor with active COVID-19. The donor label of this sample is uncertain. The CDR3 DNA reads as TGTGCCAGCAGCTTATCGACAGGGGGGGGCACAGATACGCAGTATTTT. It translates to CASSLSTGGGTDTQYF.